Listed below are T cell receptor beta chains from one sample, sequenced in a study of cytomegalovirus exposure and HLA in healthy donors. Sequencing was performed with immunoSEQ multiplex PCR; in TCRdb, only in-frame clones are kept and a portion is missing. Of 100,000 or so clones listed, 60% to 80% are singletons. The sequenced material came from PBMCs. The origin of the receptors is a man aged 25-40 years in good health and CMV-seronegative. The CDR3 runs from the conserved cysteine through the conserved F or W. Fields, in order: J gene, clone size, V gene, D gene, CDR3 DNA, CDR3 protein. D genes are given only for firm matches. Not all rows give a size; the values are once, few, many and, for expanded clones, a class.

>TRBJ2-7|-|TRBV2|TRBD1
TGTGCCAGCAGTGAATACGGCACCACAGGGGGATCCTACGAGCAGTACTTC
CASSEYGTTGGSYEQYF
>TRBJ1-5|few|TRBV7-2|TRBD1
TGTGCCAGCAGCGAAACAGGGGGCCGCAATCAGCCCCAGCATTTT
CASSETGGRNQPQHF
>TRBJ2-1|-|TRBV6-1|-
TGTGCCAGCAGTGAAGCGCAGGGAAAGCGCCACAATGAGCAGTTCTTC
CASSEAQGKRHNEQFF
>TRBJ1-5|-|TRBV19|-
TGTGCCAGTAGTAGTACAGGGATGGGGACGAATCAGCCCCAGCATTTT
CASSSTGMGTNQPQHF
>TRBJ1-5|-|TRBV28|-
TGTGCCAGCAGTTTTCCCAAGACAGGACTTAGCAATCAGCCCCAGCATTTT
CASSFPKTGLSNQPQHF
>TRBJ2-1|-|TRBV25-1|-
TGTGCCAGCAGTGAATCAAGCGGTTACAATGAGCAGTTCTTC
CASSESSGYNEQFF
>TRBJ2-3|-|TRBV5-4|TRBD1
TGTGCCAGCAGTAAGGACAGGGGTAGGACAGATACGCAGTATTTT
CASSKDRGRTDTQYF
>TRBJ1-2|-|TRBV4-3|-
TGCGCCAGCAGCCAACTAGGGAGCCTCGCCTATGGCTACACCTTC
CASSQLGSLAYGYTF
>TRBJ2-1|-|TRBV30|-
TGTGCCTATGGAGTCGCGGAGCAGTTCTTC
CAYGVAEQFF
>TRBJ2-6|-|TRBV9|-
TGTGCCAGCAATATCGGCTCTGGGGCCAACGTCCTGACTTTC
CASNIGSGANVLTF
>TRBJ2-1|once|TRBV10-3|TRBD2
TGTGCCATCAGGACTAGCGGGAGGGAGAGGGAGCAGTTCTTC
CAIRTSGREREQFF
>TRBJ1-1|-|TRBV7-2|-
TGTGCCAGCAGCCAACGGGGTGAAGCTTTCTTT
CASSQRGEAFF
>TRBJ1-5|-|TRBV5-6|TRBD1
TGTGCCAGCAGCCTGTGGGACAGGGGGCACCAGCCCCAGCATTTT
CASSLWDRGHQPQHF
>TRBJ1-1|-|TRBV5-1|TRBD1
TGCGCCAGCAGCTTGGCTGGCAGGGGGCAATATGGCACTGAAGCTTTCTTT
CASSLAGRGQYGTEAFF
>TRBJ1-1|once|TRBV15|-
TGTGCCACCAGCAGAGGGCGGGGGGGGGCGGACACTGAAGCTTTCTTT
CATSRGRGGADTEAFF
>TRBJ2-4|-|TRBV19|-
TGTGCCAGTAGTATTTTAGGTCCGGCGACCCGAGGCGACATTCAGTACTTC
CASSILGPATRGDIQYF
>TRBJ2-7|once|TRBV11-2|TRBD2
TGTGCCAGCAGCTTAGCTAGCGGGAGTGTTTACGAGCAATACTTC
CASSLASGSVYEQYF
>TRBJ2-7|-|TRBV5-1|TRBD1
TGCGCCAGCAGCCTGATGACAGGGGAGTCGGGGGAGCAGTACTTC
CASSLMTGESGEQYF
>TRBJ1-4|few|TRBV6-6|-
TGTGCCAGCAGGGGAGATCGGGAAAAACTGTTTTTT
CASRGDREKLFF
>TRBJ1-6|-|TRBV14|TRBD1
TGTGCCAGCAGCCTACCTAGGGGGCAGGGTAGCGCCTATAATTCACCCCTCCACTTT
CASSLPRGQGSAYNSPLHF
>TRBJ2-4|-|TRBV7-9|TRBD2
TGTGCCAGCAGCCAGACTAGCGGAAAAAACATTCAGTACTTC
CASSQTSGKNIQYF
>TRBJ2-6|-|TRBV2|-
TGTGCCAGCAGGCGGGACGTTAGCTCTGGGGCCAACGTCCTGACTTTC
CASRRDVSSGANVLTF
>TRBJ2-1|-|TRBV28|-
TGTGCCAGCAGTTTCCGAACAGGGATCCCCCTCTACAATGAGCAGTTCTTC
CASSFRTGIPLYNEQFF
>TRBJ1-1|few|TRBV5-4|TRBD1
TGTGCCAGCAGCTATCATTTATACGGGGACAGGGTTGAAGTGAACACTGAAGCTTTCTTT
CASSYHLYGDRVEVNTEAFF
>TRBJ2-1|-|TRBV29-1|-
TGCAGCGTTGCTTCTACCGACTACAATGAGCAGTTCTTC
CSVASTDYNEQFF
>TRBJ2-7|-|TRBV5-6|TRBD1
TGTGCCAGCAGCTTGAGGGGGACAGGGGACCACGAGCAGTACTTC
CASSLRGTGDHEQYF
>TRBJ2-7|few|TRBV15|TRBD2
TGTGCCACCAGCAGACCCAACGGACTAGCGGGCGAGCAGTACTTC
CATSRPNGLAGEQYF
>TRBJ1-5|few|TRBV19|-
TGTGCCAGTAGTCCCATCGCGAAGGCAGGTAATAGCAATCAGCCCCAGCATTTT
CASSPIAKAGNSNQPQHF
>TRBJ2-7|-|TRBV7-9|-
TGTGCCAGCAGCCCCCCTATGAGCTCCTACGAGCAGTACTTC
CASSPPMSSYEQYF
>TRBJ2-1|-|TRBV27|TRBD1
TGTGCCAGCAGTTACCAGGGACAGTTCTCCTACAATGAGCAGTTCTTC
CASSYQGQFSYNEQFF
>TRBJ1-1|medium-sized|TRBV5-6|-
TGTGCCAGCAGCTCCACAGTTGAAGCTTTCTTT
CASSSTVEAFF
>TRBJ2-7|-|TRBV27|-
TGTGCCAGCAGTTTATTTGGAGAGAGACGCGGGACCCTAGATGAGCAGTACTTC
CASSLFGERRGTLDEQYF
>TRBJ2-7|-|TRBV28|-
TGTGCCAGCAGTTCGGTTGGAGGGGGCGGCTACGAGCAGTACTTC
CASSSVGGGGYEQYF
>TRBJ2-1|-|TRBV5-6|-
TGTGCCAGCGAACCAGGCTCCCGGCCTGATGCCTACAATGAGCAGTTCTTC
CASEPGSRPDAYNEQFF
>TRBJ2-3|-|TRBV5-6|TRBD2
TGTGCCAGCAGCTCGAAGCTACTAGCGGGAGGAGCAGATACGCAGTATTTT
CASSSKLLAGGADTQYF
>TRBJ1-2|-|TRBV30|TRBD1
TGTGCCTGGACCACAGGGGGGGGCTACACCTTC
CAWTTGGGYTF
>TRBJ2-1|-|TRBV5-1|TRBD2
TGCGCCAGCAGCTTGGTCCTAGCGGGAGTCAATGAGCAGTTCTTC
CASSLVLAGVNEQFF
>TRBJ2-1|few|TRBV14|TRBD2
TGTGCCAGCAGCCCTTCGGGACTAGCGGGAGCGGAGCAGTTCTTC
CASSPSGLAGAEQFF
>TRBJ2-7|-|TRBV19|TRBD1
TGTGCCAGTAGTCCTCCGGGACAGAGCTACGAGCAGTACTTC
CASSPPGQSYEQYF
>TRBJ1-4|-|TRBV7-2|-
TGTGCCAGCAGCCAGGACGGGAGGAGGCTGTTTTTT
CASSQDGRRLFF
>TRBJ1-1|few|TRBV5-8|-
TGTGCCAGCATTAAAGGACTGACTGAAGCTTTCTTT
CASIKGLTEAFF
>TRBJ1-1|-|TRBV6-5|TRBD1
TGTGCCAGCAGTTCGCTTGACAGGGGGAGGGCTTTCTTT
CASSSLDRGRAFF
>TRBJ1-5|-|TRBV25-1|TRBD1
TGTGCCAGCAGTGGGGACAGGGATCAGCCCCAGCATTTT
CASSGDRDQPQHF
>TRBJ1-1|-|TRBV10-1|-
TGCGCCAGCAGTGATCTAGGTACCGCTGAAGCTTTCTTT
CASSDLGTAEAFF
>TRBJ2-1|-|TRBV11-3|-
TGTGCCAGCAGCCCCAGGGTAAATGAGCAGTTCTTC
CASSPRVNEQFF
>TRBJ1-2|-|TRBV5-6|TRBD1
TGTGCCAGCAGCTTGGGGGGACAGGGGGCACACGGCTACACCTTC
CASSLGGQGAHGYTF
>TRBJ1-4|-|TRBV7-8|-
TGTGCCAGCAGCTTAGTAGTCGGTCCTGGTGAAAAACTGTTTTTT
CASSLVVGPGEKLFF
>TRBJ2-1|few|TRBV6-5|TRBD1
TGTGCCAGCAGCACCGGGACAGGGAACAATGAGCAGTTCTTC
CASSTGTGNNEQFF
>TRBJ2-2|few|TRBV7-3|-
TGTGCCAGCAGCCCCAGGGCCGGGGAGCTGTTTTTT
CASSPRAGELFF
>TRBJ2-2|few|TRBV5-4|TRBD2
TGTGCCAGTAAGCTAGCGGGAGGCCCGAACACCGGGGAGCTGTTTTTT
CASKLAGGPNTGELFF
>TRBJ2-2|-|TRBV18|-
TGTGCCAGCTCCATACAGGGGAGGACCGGGGAGCTGTTTTTT
CASSIQGRTGELFF
>TRBJ2-7|-|TRBV5-4|-
TGTGCCAGCAGCCTAAGGACAGACAACGAGCAGTACTTC
CASSLRTDNEQYF